The sample holds many counts of the clone carrying this T cell receptor (beta chain). The data were obtained in a study of molecular identifiers for immune sequencing clone quantification. This CDR3 contains 15 residues. The V and J ends lost 0 bases and 3 bases respectively, with 9 bases between them. Germline V gives CDR1 SGHDN, CDR2 FVKESK. Preparation of the bulk TCR libraries relied on previously described methods and listed TCR primers. Using its own MiXCR run on the PCR reads, TCRdb lists one record per CDR3 protein. The table records over 600,000 distinct CDR3 sequences, 15% to 20% of them present only once.

This sequence originates from a human donor in good health. Some libraries in this study had Jurkat cell RNA spiked in. The chain uses TRBV14 and TRBJ2-1; weak D call: TRBD1 (6 bases). The sample comprised naive CD8+ T cells from blood, with Jurkat cell RNA spiked in. Subset reported: FACS-sorted CD8+CD4-CCR7+CD45RA+ naive T cells. CDR3 in DNA: TGTGCCAGCAGCCAAGAACAGGGCCACTACAATGAGCAGTTCTTC. Its protein product is CASSQEQGHYNEQFF.